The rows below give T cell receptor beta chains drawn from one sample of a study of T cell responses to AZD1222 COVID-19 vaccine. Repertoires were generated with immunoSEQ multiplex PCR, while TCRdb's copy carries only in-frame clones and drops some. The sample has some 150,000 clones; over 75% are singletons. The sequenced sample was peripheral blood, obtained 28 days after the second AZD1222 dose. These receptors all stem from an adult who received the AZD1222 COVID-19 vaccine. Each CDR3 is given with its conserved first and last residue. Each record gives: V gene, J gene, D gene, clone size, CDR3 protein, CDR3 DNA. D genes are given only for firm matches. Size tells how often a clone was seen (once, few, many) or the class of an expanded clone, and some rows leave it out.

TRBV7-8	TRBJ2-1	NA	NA	CASSFSGANNEQFF	TGTGCCAGCAGCTTCTCCGGGGCCAACAATGAGCAGTTCTTC
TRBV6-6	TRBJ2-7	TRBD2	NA	CASSPLWAGGPRYEQYF	TGTGCCAGCAGTCCCTTGTGGGCGGGAGGGCCACGGTACGAGCAGTACTTC
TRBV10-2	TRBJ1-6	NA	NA	CASSESTPYNSPLHF	TGCGCCAGCAGTGAGTCGACCCCCTATAATTCACCCCTCCACTTT
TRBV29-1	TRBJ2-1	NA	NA	CSVASQGSRQFF	TGCAGCGTTGCATCACAGGGAAGTAGGCAGTTCTTC
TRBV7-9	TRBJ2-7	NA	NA	CASSSGRERYEQYF	TGTGCCAGCAGCTCGGGAAGAGAACGCTACGAGCAGTACTTC
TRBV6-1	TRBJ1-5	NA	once	CASSEGQLRNQPQHF	TGTGCCAGCAGTGAAGGGCAGTTGCGCAATCAGCCCCAGCATTTT
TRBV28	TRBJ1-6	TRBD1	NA	CASSDRVGYNSPLHF	TGTGCCAGCAGTGACAGGGTTGGCTATAATTCACCCCTCCACTTT
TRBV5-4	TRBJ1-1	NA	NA	CASRPGGSYTEAFF	TGTGCCAGCAGGCCCGGGGGGAGTTACACTGAAGCTTTCTTT
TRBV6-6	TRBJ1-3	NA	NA	CASSAPGRLSGNTIYF	TGTGCCAGCAGTGCACCAGGGAGGCTCTCTGGAAACACCATATATTTT
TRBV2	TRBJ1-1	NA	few	CASTSMEPFF	TGTGCCAGCACCTCGATGGAACCTTTCTTT
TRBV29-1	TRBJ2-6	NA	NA	CSVGQTVSGANVLTF	TGCAGCGTTGGTCAGACGGTTTCTGGGGCCAACGTCCTGACTTTC
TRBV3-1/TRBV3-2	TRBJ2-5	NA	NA	CASSQARGRARETQYF	TGTGCCAGCAGCCAAGCAAGGGGGAGGGCCAGAGAGACCCAGTACTTC
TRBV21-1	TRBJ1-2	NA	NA	CASSRGSPSYTF	TGTGCCAGCAGCAGAGGTTCCCCCAGCTACACCTTC
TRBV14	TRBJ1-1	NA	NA	CASSHQRSRNTEAFF	TGTGCCAGCAGCCATCAGCGATCTCGGAACACTGAAGCTTTCTTT
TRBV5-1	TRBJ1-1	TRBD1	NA	CASSLGGQGSTEAFF	TGCGCCAGCAGCTTGGGTGGACAGGGGAGCACTGAAGCTTTCTTT
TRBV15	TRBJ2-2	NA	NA	CATSRDPYGYANTGELFF	TGTGCCACCAGCAGAGATCCGTACGGCTACGCGAACACCGGGGAGCTGTTTTTT
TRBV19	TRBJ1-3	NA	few	CASQGIPGNTIYF	TGTGCCAGCCAGGGAATTCCTGGAAACACCATATATTTT
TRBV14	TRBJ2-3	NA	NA	CASSQDISGGRSTDTQYF	TGTGCCAGCAGCCAAGATATCTCGGGGGGCAGAAGCACAGATACGCAGTATTTT
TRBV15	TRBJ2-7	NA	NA	CATSRGLGFLYEQYF	TGTGCCACCAGCAGAGGTCTCGGCTTTCTCTACGAGCAGTACTTC
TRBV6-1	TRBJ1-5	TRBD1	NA	CASSEGVRGFGQPQHF	TGTGCCAGCAGTGAAGGGGTCAGGGGGTTTGGTCAGCCCCAGCATTTT
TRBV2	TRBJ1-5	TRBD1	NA	CASSPGQGKNQPQHF	TGTGCCAGCAGCCCGGGACAGGGTAAGAATCAGCCCCAGCATTTT
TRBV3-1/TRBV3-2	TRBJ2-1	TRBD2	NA	CASSTREGGEQFF	TGTGCCAGCAGCACCCGGGAGGGAGGTGAGCAGTTCTTC
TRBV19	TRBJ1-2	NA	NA	CASSIGGVGGYTF	TGTGCCAGTAGTATCGGAGGGGTGGGAGGCTACACCTTC
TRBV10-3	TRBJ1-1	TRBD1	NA	CAISESLDRGPGAFF	TGTGCCATCAGTGAGTCTCTGGACAGGGGGCCTGGAGCTTTCTTT
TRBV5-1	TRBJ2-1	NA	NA	CASLAGDSSYNEQFF	TGCGCCAGCCTCGCCGGCGACAGCTCCTACAATGAGCAGTTCTTC
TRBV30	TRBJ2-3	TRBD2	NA	CAWRRGTSGSTDTQYF	TGTGCCTGGAGGAGGGGGACTAGCGGAAGCACAGATACGCAGTATTTT
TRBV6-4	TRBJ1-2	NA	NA	CASSEETVYFFSGYTF	TGTGCCAGCAGTGAAGAGACAGTTTATTTTTTCTCTGGCTACACCTTC
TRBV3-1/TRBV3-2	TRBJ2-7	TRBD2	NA	CASSQLFSSGSSYEQYF	TGTGCCAGCAGCCAACTATTCTCCAGCGGGAGCTCCTACGAGCAGTACTTC
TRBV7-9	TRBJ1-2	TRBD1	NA	CASSSQGTGYGYTF	TGTGCCAGCAGCTCCCAAGGGACAGGCTATGGCTACACCTTC
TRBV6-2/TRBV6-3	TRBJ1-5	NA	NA	CASSYGGNQPQHF	TGTGCCAGCAGTTACGGAGGAAATCAGCCCCAGCATTTT
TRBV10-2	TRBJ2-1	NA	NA	CASSEARGQFF	TGCGCCAGCAGTGAGGCGCGTGGGCAGTTCTTC
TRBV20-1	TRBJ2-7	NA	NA	CSAGQGYEQYF	TGCAGTGCTGGCCAGGGCTACGAGCAGTACTTC
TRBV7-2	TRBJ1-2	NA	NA	CASSLVHLNYGYTF	TGTGCCAGCAGCTTAGTCCACCTTAACTATGGCTACACCTTC
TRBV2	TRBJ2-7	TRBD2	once	CASLRPGGSYEQYF	TGTGCCAGCCTGCGTCCGGGGGGTTCCTACGAGCAGTACTTC
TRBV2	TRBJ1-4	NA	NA	CASSFNAGKLFF	TGTGCCAGCAGTTTTAATGCCGGAAAACTGTTTTTT
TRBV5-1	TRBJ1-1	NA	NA	CASSLVGQGGTEAFF	TGCGCCAGCAGCTTGGTGGGGCAGGGTGGAACTGAAGCTTTCTTT
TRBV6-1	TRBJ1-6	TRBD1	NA	CASSGGALRDRGLWNSPLHF	TGTGCCAGCAGTGGGGGGGCCCTCCGGGACAGGGGGCTTTGGAATTCACCCCTCCACTTT
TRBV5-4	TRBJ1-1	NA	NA	CASSSERTRGNTEAFF	TGTGCCAGCAGCTCTGAGCGGACGCGAGGAAACACTGAAGCTTTCTTT
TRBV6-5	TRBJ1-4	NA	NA	CARGEGEFEMKLFF	TGTGCCAGGGGGGAGGGGGAGTTTGAAATGAAACTGTTTTTT
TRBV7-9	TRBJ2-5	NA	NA	CASSSVADFRGETQYF	TGTGCCAGCAGCTCCGTGGCGGACTTCAGGGGAGAGACCCAGTACTTC
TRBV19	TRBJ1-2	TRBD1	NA	CASSPRQGGGYTF	TGTGCCAGTAGTCCTCGACAGGGCGGAGGCTACACCTTC
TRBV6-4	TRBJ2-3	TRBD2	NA	CASSPLAGGTTDTQYF	TGTGCCAGCAGTCCCCTAGCGGGAGGAACCACAGATACGCAGTATTTT
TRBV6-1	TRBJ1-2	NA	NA	CASSESVALQYYGYTF	TGTGCCAGCAGTGAATCGGTGGCCCTCCAATACTATGGCTACACCTTC
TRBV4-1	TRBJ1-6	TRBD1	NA	CASSQVGTEKYSPLHF	TGCGCCAGCAGCCAAGTGGGGACAGAGAAGTATTCACCCCTCCACTTT
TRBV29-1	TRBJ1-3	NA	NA	CSVELGNSGNTIYF	TGCAGCGTTGAATTGGGGAACTCTGGAAACACCATATATTTT
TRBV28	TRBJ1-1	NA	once	CASSSLRVNTEAFF	TGTGCCAGCAGTTCCCTACGGGTGAACACTGAAGCTTTCTTT
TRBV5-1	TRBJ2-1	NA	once	CASSLEYRESSNEQFF	TGCGCCAGCAGCTTGGAGTACAGGGAGAGCTCCAATGAGCAGTTCTTC
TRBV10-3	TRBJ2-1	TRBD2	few	CAITGGRAGNEQFF	TGTGCCATCACGGGCGGGAGGGCCGGCAATGAGCAGTTCTTC